The rows below give T cell receptor beta chains drawn from one sample of a study of metastatic and nonmetastatic thyroid tumors. From the PCR reads, TCRdb re-called clones with MiXCR. This sample has some 15,000 clones, with 33% found just once. Sequenced sample: tumor tissue. The receptors here all came from a male donor with papillary thyroid cancer or a benign thyroid nodule (not recorded which). Some clones in this sample may be carry-over from other donors' samples. Both conserved end residues are part of each CDR3. D genes are given only for firm matches. Size is omitted from some rows. Given values are once, few, many or a class for expanded clones.

>TRBJ1-6|.|TRBV5-1|.
TGCGCCAGCAGCCCGGCGCCAGTGGGCCTCTCACCCCTCCACTTT
CASSPAPVGLSPLHF
>TRBJ1-2|medium-sized|TRBV6-1|.
TGTGCCAGCAGTGAAAATCGGGTTGCTAACTATGGCTACACCTTC
CASSENRVANYGYTF
>TRBJ2-1|medium-sized|TRBV20-1|.
TGCAGTGCTAGAGATCGGACGTCCTACAATGAGCAGTTCTTC
CSARDRTSYNEQFF
>TRBJ2-2|.|TRBV5-1|TRBD1
TGCGCCAGCAGCGCCGGGACAGGCACCGGGGAGCTGTTTTTT
CASSAGTGTGELFF
>TRBJ2-7|many|TRBV5-4|TRBD1
TGTGCCAGCAGTTATGGACAGGGGTTCAACGAGCAGTACTTC
CASSYGQGFNEQYF
>TRBJ2-1|.|TRBV28|.
TGTGCCAGCAGGACTCGGGGTCTGCGGACGGCCTACAATGAGCAGTTCTTC
CASRTRGLRTAYNEQFF
>TRBJ2-7|once|TRBV30|.
TGTGCCTGGAACCACGCCCATGGGCAGTACTTC
CAWNHAHGQYF
>TRBJ1-6|many|TRBV6-1|TRBD1
TGTGCCAGCAATTGGGACAGCATGGGTTCACCCCTCCACTTT
CASNWDSMGSPLHF
>TRBJ2-7|many|TRBV7-9|.
TGTGCCAGCAGCCTACTAGAAGTCACCTACGAGCAGTACTTC
CASSLLEVTYEQYF
>TRBJ2-5|medium-sized|TRBV20-1|TRBD2
TGCAGTGCTAGATCCGGGGGGGCCGTTGAGACCCAGTACTTC
CSARSGGAVETQYF
>TRBJ1-4|many|TRBV6-5|.
TGTGCCAGCAGTTACTTACCGGGACGCGAAAAACTGTTTTTT
CASSYLPGREKLFF
>TRBJ2-2|.|TRBV11-2|.
TGTGCCAGCAGCTTAGATCTGGCAGGGATAACCGGGGAGCTGTTTTTT
CASSLDLAGITGELFF
>TRBJ2-7|once|TRBV7-2|TRBD2
TGTGCCAGCAGCCAGCCGGGACTAGCGACGTACGAGCAGTACTTC
CASSQPGLATYEQYF
>TRBJ1-5|many|TRBV20-1|TRBD1
TGCAGTGCTACCGGGACAGGGAGGAATAGGGACAATCAGCCCCAGCATTTT
CSATGTGRNRDNQPQHF
>TRBJ2-1|.|TRBV7-2|.
TGTGCCAGCAGTCCTGAGAATGAGCAGTTCTTC
CASSPENEQFF
>TRBJ1-5|many|TRBV20-1|.
TGCAGTGCTTATTTCTCAGGGTTCGGCAATCAGCCCCAGCATTTT
CSAYFSGFGNQPQHF
>TRBJ2-1|few|TRBV5-1|TRBD2
TGCGCCAGCAGCTTCTGGGAACTAGCGGGAGGGAACAATGGGCAGCTCTTC
CASSFWELAGGNNGQLF
>TRBJ1-2|medium-sized|TRBV12-3/TRBV12-4|TRBD1
TGTGCCAGCAGTCGAATAGCCACAGGGGACGCTGACTATGGCTACACCTTC
CASSRIATGDADYGYTF
>TRBJ2-1|medium-sized|TRBV19|.
TGTGCCAGTAGTTTAATCCGCGGCCCCTACAATGAGCAGTTCTTC
CASSLIRGPYNEQFF
>TRBJ1-2|.|TRBV20-1|.
TGCAGTGCTAGAGATCGGGTCAGCCTCTATGGCTACACCTTC
CSARDRVSLYGYTF
>TRBJ2-7|.|TRBV11-3|TRBD1
TGTGCCAGCAGCCGAGCTCATACAGGGGACGAGCAGTACTTC
CASSRAHTGDEQYF
>TRBJ2-2|.|TRBV7-9|.
TGTGCCAGCAGCGGAGCAGGGGCCGGGGAGCTGTTTTTT
CASSGAGAGELFF
>TRBJ2-2|once|TRBV11-3|.
TGTGCCAGGAGCTTAGGCCACATCCGGGAGCTGTTTTTT
CARSLGHIRELFF
>TRBJ2-7|many|TRBV5-6|.
TGTGCCAGCAGCCCCTGGGGGACCCCGACTTCCTACGAGCAGTACTTC
CASSPWGTPTSYEQYF
>TRBJ2-3|many|TRBV11-3|.
TGTGCCAGCAGCTTAGGGATGGGGCGCGGGGCCTTTAGCACAGATACGCAGTATTTT
CASSLGMGRGAFSTDTQYF
>TRBJ1-3|.|TRBV27|.
TGTGCCAGCAGTTTATCGATAGGGGTCGGAAACACCATATATTTT
CASSLSIGVGNTIYF
>TRBJ2-7|.|TRBV5-4|TRBD2
TGTGCCAGCAGCTTGAAAGGGCCCGGACTAGCGTCCTACGAGCAGTACTTC
CASSLKGPGLASYEQYF
>TRBJ1-5|.|TRBV4-2|.
TGTGCCAGCAGCCACCGGGACAGCAATCAGCCCCAGCATTTT
CASSHRDSNQPQHF
>TRBJ1-1|.|TRBV30|.
TGTGCCTGGAGCCCCCAGCTTTGGGGCACTGAAGCTTTCTTT
CAWSPQLWGTEAFF